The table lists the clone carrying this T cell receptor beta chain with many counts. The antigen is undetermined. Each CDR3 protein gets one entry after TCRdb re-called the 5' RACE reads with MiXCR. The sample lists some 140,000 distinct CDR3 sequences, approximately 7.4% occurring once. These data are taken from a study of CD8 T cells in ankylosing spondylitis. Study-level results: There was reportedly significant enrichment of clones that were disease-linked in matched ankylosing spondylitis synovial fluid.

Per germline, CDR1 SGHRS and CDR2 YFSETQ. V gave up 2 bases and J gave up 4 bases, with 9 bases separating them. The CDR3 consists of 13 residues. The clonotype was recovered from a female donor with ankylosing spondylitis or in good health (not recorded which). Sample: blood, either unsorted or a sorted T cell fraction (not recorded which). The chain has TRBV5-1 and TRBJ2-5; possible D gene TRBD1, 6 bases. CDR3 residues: CASSFTGIETQYF. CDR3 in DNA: TGCGCCAGCAGCTTTACAGGGATAGAGACCCAGTACTTC.